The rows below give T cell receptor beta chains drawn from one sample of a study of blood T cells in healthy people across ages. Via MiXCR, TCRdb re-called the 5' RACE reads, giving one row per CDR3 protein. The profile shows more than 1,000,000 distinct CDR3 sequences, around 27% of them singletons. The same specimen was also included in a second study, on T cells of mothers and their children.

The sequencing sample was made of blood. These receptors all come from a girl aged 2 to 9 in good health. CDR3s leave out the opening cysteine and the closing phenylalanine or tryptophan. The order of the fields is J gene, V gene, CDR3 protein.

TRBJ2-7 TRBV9 ASSPGARGGPVEQY
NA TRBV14 ASSHPLAGGPREQF
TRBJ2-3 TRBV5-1 ASSLGSSRPSDTQY
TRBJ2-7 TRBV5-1 ASSPGGTGGSRYEQY
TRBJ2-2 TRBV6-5 ASSYEGTTLSGELF
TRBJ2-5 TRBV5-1 ASSRQPTGPSETQY
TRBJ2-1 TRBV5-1 ASNSASSSYNEQF
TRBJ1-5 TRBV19 ASSLLGTQPQH
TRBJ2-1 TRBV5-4 ASSLESASYNEQF
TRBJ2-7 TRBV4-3 ASSQDGPTTNYEQC
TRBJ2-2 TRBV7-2 ASSLAPSWGGELF